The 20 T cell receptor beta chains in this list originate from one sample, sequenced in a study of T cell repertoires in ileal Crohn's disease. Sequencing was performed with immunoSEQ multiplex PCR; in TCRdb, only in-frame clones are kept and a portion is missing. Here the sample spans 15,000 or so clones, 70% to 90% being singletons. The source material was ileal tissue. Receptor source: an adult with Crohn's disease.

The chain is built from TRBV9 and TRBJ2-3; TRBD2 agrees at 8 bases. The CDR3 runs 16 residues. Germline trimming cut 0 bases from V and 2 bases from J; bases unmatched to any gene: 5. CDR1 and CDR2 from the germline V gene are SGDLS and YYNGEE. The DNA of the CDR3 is TGTGCCAGCAGCGTAGGGAGCGGGAGCCCCACAGATACGCAGTATTTT. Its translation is CASSVGSGSPTDTQYF.

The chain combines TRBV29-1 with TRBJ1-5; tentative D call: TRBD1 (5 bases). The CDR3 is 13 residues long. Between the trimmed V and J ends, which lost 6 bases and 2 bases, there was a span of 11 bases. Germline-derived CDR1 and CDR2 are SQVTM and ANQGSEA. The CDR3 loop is CSVGGEGNQPQHF. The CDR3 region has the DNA TGCAGCGTGGGAGGGGAGGGCAATCAGCCCCAGCATTTT.

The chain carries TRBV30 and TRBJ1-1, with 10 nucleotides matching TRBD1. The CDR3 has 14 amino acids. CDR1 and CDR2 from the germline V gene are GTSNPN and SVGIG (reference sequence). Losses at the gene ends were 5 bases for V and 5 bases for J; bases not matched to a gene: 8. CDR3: CAWGSGQGRTEAFF. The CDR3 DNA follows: TGTGCCTGGGGCTCGGGACAGGGGAGGACTGAAGCTTTCTTT.

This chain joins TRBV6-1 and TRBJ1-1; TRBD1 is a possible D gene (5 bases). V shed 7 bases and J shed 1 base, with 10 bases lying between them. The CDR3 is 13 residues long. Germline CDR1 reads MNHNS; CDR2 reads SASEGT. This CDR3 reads CASNFQGNTEAFF. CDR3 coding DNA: TGTGCCAGCAATTTTCAGGGGAACACTGAAGCTTTCTTT.

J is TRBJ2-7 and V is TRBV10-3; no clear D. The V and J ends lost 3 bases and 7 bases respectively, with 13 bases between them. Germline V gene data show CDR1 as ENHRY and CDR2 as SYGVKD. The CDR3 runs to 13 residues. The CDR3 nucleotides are TGTGCCATCAGTGAAGTTACAGTGTGGGAGCAGTACTTC. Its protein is CAISEVTVWEQYF.

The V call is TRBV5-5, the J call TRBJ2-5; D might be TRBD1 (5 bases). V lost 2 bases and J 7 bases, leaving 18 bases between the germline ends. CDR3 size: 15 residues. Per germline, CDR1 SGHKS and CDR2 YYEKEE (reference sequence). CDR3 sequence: CASSFGGFSQGTQYF. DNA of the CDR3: TGTGCCAGCAGCTTTGGTGGCTTCTCCCAGGGGACCCAGTACTTC.

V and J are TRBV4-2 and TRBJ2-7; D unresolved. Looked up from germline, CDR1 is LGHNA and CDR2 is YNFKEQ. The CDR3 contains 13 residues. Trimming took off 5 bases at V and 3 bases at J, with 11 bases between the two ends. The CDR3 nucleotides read TGTGCCAGCAGCGCACCTTACAGCTACGAGCAGTACTTC. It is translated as CASSAPYSYEQYF.

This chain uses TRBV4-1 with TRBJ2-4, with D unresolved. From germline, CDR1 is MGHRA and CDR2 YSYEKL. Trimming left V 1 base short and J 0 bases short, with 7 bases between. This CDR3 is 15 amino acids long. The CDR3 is CASSQASLAKNIQYF. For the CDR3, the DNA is TGCGCCAGCAGCCAAGCGTCCCTAGCCAAAAACATTCAGTACTTC.

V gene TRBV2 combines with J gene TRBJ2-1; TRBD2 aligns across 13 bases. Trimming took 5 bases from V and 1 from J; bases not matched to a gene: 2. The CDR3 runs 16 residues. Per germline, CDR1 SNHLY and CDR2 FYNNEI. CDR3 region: CASSTSGRASYNEQFF. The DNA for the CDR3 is TGTGCCAGCAGTACTAGCGGGAGGGCGTCCTACAATGAGCAGTTCTTC.

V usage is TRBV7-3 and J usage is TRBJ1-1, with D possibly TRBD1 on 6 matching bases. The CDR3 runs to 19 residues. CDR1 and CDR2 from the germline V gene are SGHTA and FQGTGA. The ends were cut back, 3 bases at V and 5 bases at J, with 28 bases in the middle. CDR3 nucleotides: TGTGCCAGCAGCTTTCCTAATACCGGGACAAAAGGCGAGCGTACTGAAGCTTTCTTT. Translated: CASSFPNTGTKGERTEAFF.

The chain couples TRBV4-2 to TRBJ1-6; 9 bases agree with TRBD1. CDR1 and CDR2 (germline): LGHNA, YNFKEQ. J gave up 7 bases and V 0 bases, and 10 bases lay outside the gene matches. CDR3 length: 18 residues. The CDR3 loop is CASSQDVVLGTGNSPLHF. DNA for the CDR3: TGTGCCAGCAGCCAAGATGTCGTCCTGGGGACAGGGAATTCACCCCTCCACTTT.

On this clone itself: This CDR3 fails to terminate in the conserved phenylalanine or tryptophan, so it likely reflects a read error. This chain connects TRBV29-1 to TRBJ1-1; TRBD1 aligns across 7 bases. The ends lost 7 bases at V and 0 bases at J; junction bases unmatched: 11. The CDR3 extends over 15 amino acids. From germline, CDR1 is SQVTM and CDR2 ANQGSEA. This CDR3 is CSARDWGQMNTEAFS. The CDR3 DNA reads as TGCAGCGCTCGGGATTGGGGACAGATGAACACTGAAGCTTTCTCT.

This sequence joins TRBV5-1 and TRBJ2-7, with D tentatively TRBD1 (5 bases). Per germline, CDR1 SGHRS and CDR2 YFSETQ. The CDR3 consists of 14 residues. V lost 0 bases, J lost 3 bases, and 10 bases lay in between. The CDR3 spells CASSLDGHIYEQYF. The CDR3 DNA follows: TGCGCCAGCAGCTTGGACGGACATATCTACGAGCAGTACTTC.

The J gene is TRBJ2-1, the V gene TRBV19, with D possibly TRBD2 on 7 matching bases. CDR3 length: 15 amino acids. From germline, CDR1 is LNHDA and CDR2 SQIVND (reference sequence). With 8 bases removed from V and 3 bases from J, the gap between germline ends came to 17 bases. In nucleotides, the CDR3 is TGTGCCAGTGGGCGAGGGGGGGCGGGCTACAATGAGCAGTTCTTC. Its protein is CASGRGGAGYNEQFF. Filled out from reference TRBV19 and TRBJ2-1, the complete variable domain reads DGGITQSPKYLFRKEGQNVTLSCEQNLNHDAMYWYRQDPGQGLRLIYYSQIVNDFQKGDIAEGYSVSREKKESFPLTVTSAQKNPTAFYLCASGRGGAGYNEQFFGPGTRLTVL.

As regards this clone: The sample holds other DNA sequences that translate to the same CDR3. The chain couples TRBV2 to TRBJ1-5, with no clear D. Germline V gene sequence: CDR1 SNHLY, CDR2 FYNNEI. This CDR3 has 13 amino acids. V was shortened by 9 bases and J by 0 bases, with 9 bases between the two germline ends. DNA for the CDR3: TGTGCCAGTCACCGGGATAGCAATCAGCCCCAGCATTTT. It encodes CASHRDSNQPQHF.

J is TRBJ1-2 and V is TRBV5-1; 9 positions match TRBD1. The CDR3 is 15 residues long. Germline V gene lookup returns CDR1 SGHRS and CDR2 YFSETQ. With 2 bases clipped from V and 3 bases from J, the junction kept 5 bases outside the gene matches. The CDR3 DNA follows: TGCGCCAGCAGCTTATACAGGGGGCTTGACTATGGCTACACCTTC. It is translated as CASSLYRGLDYGYTF.

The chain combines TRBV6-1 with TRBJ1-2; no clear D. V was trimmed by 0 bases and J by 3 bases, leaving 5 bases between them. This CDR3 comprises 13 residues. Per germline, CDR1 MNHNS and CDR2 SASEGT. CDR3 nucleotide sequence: TGTGCCAGCAGTGAAGCGCTAGACTATGGCTACACCTTC. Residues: CASSEALDYGYTF.

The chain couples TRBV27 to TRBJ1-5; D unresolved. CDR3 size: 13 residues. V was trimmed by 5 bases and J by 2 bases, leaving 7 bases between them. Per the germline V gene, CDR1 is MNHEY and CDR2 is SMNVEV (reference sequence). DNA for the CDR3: TGTGCCAGCAGTAAAGCCCGCAATCAGCCCCAGCATTTT. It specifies CASSKARNQPQHF.

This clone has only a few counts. The CDR3 nucleotides read TGCGCCAGCAGCTTGGCCTTGGAGGGTAGTAGCTCTGGGGCCAACGTCCTGACTTTC. Translation: CASSLALEGSSSGANVLTF. The chain links TRBV5-1 to TRBJ2-6; D perhaps matches TRBD2 (6 bases). This CDR3 is built from 19 residues. V was clipped by 0 bases and J by 0 bases, with 16 bases between them. Germline CDR1 and CDR2: SGHRS and YFSETQ.

The chain's CDR3 is CASSRKIARDRGRTDTQYF. The CDR3 region has the DNA TGTGCCAGCAGCAGGAAAATTGCCAGGGACAGGGGTCGGACAGATACGCAGTATTTT. The chain links TRBV5-6 to TRBJ2-3; the match to TRBD1 covers 10 bases. From germline, CDR1 is SGHDT and CDR2 YYEEEE. The CDR3 consists of 19 residues. The junction had 17 bases not matched to a gene; V was cut back by 4 bases and J by 3 bases.